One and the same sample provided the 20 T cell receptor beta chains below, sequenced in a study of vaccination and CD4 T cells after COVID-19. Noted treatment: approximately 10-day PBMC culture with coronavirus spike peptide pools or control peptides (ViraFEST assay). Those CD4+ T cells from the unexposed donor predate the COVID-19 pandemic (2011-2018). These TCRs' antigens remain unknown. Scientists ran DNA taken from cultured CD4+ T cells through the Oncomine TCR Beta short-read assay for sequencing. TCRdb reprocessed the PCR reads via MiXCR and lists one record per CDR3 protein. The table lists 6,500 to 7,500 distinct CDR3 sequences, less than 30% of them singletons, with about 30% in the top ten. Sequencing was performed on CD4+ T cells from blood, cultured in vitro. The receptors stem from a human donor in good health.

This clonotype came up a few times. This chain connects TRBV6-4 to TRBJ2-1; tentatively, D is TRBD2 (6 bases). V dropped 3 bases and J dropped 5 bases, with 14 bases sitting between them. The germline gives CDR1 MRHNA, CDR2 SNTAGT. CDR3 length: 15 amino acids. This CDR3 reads CASSEGLEGHNEQFF. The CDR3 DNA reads TGTGCCAGCAGTGAGGGTTTGGAGGGTCACAATGAGCAGTTCTTC.

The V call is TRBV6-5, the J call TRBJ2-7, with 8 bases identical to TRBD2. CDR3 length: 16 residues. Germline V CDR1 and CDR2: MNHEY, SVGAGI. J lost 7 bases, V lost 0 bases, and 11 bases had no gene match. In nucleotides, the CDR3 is TGTGCCAGCAGTTACTCGAATCGGCGGGGGGCCGGGGAGCAGTACTTC. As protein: CASSYSNRRGAGEQYF.

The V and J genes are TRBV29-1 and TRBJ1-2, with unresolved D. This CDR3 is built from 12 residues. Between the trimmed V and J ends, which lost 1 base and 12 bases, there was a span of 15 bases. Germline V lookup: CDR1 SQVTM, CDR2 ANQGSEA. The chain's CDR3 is CSVEAFSSVNTF. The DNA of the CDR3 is TGCAGCGTTGAAGCTTTCTCCAGCGTCAACACCTTC.

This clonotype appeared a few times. The CDR3 DNA sequence: TGCAGCGTGGCAGGAGGCAGCGATAGCAATCAGCCCCAGCATTTT. Residues: CSVAGGSDSNQPQHF. V is TRBV29-1 and J is TRBJ1-5; no clear D. The V end was cut by 6 bases, the J end by 0 bases, with 15 bases between. The CDR3 is 15 amino acids. Germline V lookup: CDR1 SQVTM, CDR2 ANQGSEA.

CDR3 amino acids: CASYPSGVYNEQFF. The CDR3 coding sequence is TGTGCCAGCTACCCTAGCGGGGTTTACAATGAGCAGTTCTTC. V gene TRBV7-9 combines with J gene TRBJ2-1; 9 nucleotides match TRBD2. The CDR3 extends over 14 amino acids. From germline, CDR1 is SEHNR and CDR2 FQNEAQ (reference sequence). V shed 8 bases and J 4 bases; nucleotides not matched to a gene: 6.

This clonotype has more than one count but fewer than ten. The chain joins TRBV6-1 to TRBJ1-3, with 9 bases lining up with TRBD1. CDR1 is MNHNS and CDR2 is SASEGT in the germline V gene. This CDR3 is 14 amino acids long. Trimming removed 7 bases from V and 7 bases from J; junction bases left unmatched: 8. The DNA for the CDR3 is TGTGCCAGCACGAGACAGGGGGAAAGGAACACCATATATTTT. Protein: CASTRQGERNTIYF.

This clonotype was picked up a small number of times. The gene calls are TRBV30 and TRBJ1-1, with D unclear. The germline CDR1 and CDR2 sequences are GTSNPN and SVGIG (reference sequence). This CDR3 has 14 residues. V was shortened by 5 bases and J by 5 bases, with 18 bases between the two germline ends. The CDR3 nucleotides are TGTGCCTGGGGCCTACGGGCAGTAGGGACTGAAGCTTTCTTT. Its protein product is CAWGLRAVGTEAFF.

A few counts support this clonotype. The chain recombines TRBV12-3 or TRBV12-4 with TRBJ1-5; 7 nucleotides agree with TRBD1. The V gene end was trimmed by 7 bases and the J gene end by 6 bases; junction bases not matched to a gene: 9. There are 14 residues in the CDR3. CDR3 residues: CASTYRDSSQPQHF. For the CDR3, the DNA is TGTGCCAGCACCTATAGGGACAGTTCTCAGCCCCAGCATTTT.

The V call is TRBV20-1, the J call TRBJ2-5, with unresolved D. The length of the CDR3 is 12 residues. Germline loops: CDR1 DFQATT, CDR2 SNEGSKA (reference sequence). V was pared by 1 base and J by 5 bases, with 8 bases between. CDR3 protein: CSARGGGETQYF. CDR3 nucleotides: TGCAGTGCTAGAGGGGGTGGGGAGACCCAGTACTTC.

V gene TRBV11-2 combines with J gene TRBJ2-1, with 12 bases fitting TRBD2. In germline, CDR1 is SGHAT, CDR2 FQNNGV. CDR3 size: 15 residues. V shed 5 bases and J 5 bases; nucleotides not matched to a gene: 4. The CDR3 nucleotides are TGTGCCAGCAGCCTAGGACTAGCGGGGAACAATGAGCAGTTCTTC. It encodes CASSLGLAGNNEQFF.

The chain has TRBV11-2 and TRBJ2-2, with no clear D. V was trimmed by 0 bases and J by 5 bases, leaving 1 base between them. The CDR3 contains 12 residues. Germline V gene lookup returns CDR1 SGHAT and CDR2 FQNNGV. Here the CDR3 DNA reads TGTGCCAGCAGCTTAGAGACCGGGGAGCTGTTTTTT. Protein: CASSLETGELFF.

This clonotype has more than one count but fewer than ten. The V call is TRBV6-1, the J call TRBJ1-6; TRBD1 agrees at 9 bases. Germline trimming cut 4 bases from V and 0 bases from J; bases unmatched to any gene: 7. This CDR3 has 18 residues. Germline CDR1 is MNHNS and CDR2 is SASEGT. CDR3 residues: CASSVSTGGYSYNSPLHF. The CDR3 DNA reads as TGTGCCAGCAGTGTCTCGACAGGGGGATACTCCTATAATTCACCCCTCCACTTT.

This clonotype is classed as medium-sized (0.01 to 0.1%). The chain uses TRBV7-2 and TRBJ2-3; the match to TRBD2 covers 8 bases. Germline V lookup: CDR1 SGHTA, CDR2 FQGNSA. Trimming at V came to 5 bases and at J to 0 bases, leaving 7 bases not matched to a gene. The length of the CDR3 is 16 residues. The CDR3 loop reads CASSTAAGGSTDTQYF. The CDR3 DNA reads TGTGCCAGCAGCACCGCCGCGGGGGGAAGCACAGATACGCAGTATTTT.

The CDR3 nucleotides are TGTGCCAGCAGATTAGACAGGGGATCAAATTCACCCCTCCACTTT. The encoded protein is CASRLDRGSNSPLHF. The chain joins TRBV6-1 to TRBJ1-6; TRBD1 matches at 8 bases. In germline, CDR1 is MNHNS, CDR2 SASEGT. This CDR3 spans 15 amino acids. V lost 6 bases to trimming and J lost 7 bases; unmatched junction nucleotides: 8.

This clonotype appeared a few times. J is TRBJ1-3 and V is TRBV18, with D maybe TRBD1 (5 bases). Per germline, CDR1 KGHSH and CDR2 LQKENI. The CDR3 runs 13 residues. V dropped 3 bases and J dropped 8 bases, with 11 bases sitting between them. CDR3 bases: TGTGCCAGCTCACCGCAACAGGCGGACACCATATATTTT. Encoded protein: CASSPQQADTIYF.

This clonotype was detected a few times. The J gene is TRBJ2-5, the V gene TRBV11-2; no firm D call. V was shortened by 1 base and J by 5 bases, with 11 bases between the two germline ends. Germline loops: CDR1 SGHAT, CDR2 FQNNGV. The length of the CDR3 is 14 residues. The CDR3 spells CASSLVGVMETQYF. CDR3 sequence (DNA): TGTGCCAGCAGCTTAGTTGGGGTCATGGAGACCCAGTACTTC.

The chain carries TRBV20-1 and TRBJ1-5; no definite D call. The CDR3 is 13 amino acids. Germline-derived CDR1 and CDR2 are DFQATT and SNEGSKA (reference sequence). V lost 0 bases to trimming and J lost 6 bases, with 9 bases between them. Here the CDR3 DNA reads TGCAGTGCTAGAGACGGGCCGGTTCAGCCCCAGCATTTT. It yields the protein CSARDGPVQPQHF.

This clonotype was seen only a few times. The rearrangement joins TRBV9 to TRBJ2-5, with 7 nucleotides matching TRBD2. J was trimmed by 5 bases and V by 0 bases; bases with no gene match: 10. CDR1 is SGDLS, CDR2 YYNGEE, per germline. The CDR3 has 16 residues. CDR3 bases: TGTGCCAGCAGCGTAGGGGTTGGCGGGGGAAGCGAGACCCAGTACTTC. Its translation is CASSVGVGGGSETQYF.

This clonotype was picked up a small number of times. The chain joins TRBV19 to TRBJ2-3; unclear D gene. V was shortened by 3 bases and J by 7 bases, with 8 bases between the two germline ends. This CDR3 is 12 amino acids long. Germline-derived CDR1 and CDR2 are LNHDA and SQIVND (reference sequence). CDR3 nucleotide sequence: TGTGCCAGTAGTATGCACGGGTATACGCAGTATTTT. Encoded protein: CASSMHGYTQYF.

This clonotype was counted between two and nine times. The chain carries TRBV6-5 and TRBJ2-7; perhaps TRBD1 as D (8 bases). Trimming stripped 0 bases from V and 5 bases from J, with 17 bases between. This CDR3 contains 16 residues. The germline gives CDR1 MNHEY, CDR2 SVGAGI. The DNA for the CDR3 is TGTGCCAGCAGTTACTCGCCAGGACAGGGAGGGGACGAGCAGTACTTC. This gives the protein CASSYSPGQGGDEQYF.